The next 24 T cell receptor beta chains were all read from a single sample in a study of CXCR3-negative and CXCR3-positive naive CD8 T cells. Study findings and constraints: Higher TRB CDR3 hydrophobicity marked CXCR3-positive naive cells relative to CXCR3-negative naive cells.

In preparing the TRB cDNA libraries, 5' RACE with UMI labels was used. TCRdb re-called the 5' RACE reads, yielding one record per CDR3 amino acid sequence without DNA. This sample contains 50,000 to 70,000 distinct CDR3 sequences. Their recognized antigens are unknown. The specimen was naive CXCR3+ CD8+ T cells from blood. Documented subset: CD45RO-CCR7+CD27+CD95- naive CD8+ T cells expressing CXCR3 (TNR3+). The source of these receptors is a human donor in good health. Some clones in this sample may be carry-over from other donors' samples.

The J gene is TRBJ2-5, the V gene TRBV12-3 or TRBV12-4; TCRdb designates TRBD2, a call that cannot be tested without DNA. The CDR3 length is 12 residues. The CDR3 loop is CASSPPQETQYF.

The chain couples TRBV29-1 to TRBJ1-4; checking the TCRdb D call of TRBD1 is not possible without DNA. Germline V gene lookup returns CDR1 SQVTM and CDR2 ANQGSEA. The CDR3 has 13 amino acids. The CDR3 here is CSVTARESEKLFF. Using reference TRBV29-1 and TRBJ1-4 for the parts outside the CDR3, the full variable domain is SAVISQKPSRDICQRGTSLTIQCQVDSQVTMMFWYRQQPGQSLTLIATANQGSEATYESGFVIDKFPISRPNLTFSTLTVSNMSPEDSSIYLCSVTARESEKLFFGSGTQLSVL.

This sequence joins TRBV7-3 and TRBJ2-5; TCRdb gives TRBD1 as the D gene, but with no DNA this cannot be confirmed. The CDR3 is 17 amino acids. Germline V gene lookup returns CDR1 SGHTA and CDR2 FQGTGA. This chain's CDR3 is CASSPGTGVGGQETQYF.

The rearrangement uses TRBV5-6 and TRBJ2-7; the TCRdb call, TRBD2, lacks DNA for checking. This CDR3 comprises 14 residues. In germline, CDR1 is SGHDT, CDR2 YYEEEE. The CDR3 loop reads CASSGEDSSYEQYF.

The chain employs TRBV29-1 and TRBJ2-7. This CDR3 spans 12 amino acids. Per the germline V gene, CDR1 is SQVTM and CDR2 is ANQGSEA. Here the CDR3 reads CSVAGDSYEQYF.

V is TRBV10-3 and J is TRBJ2-5; the D call from TCRdb, TRBD1, cannot be confirmed without DNA. The CDR3 covers 17 residues. Germline V lookup: CDR1 ENHRY, CDR2 SYGVKD. The CDR3 loop reads CAISEGDRAIFQETQYF.

This chain joins TRBV6-4 and TRBJ2-3; TCRdb's assignment of TRBD2 cannot be checked, as there is no DNA. This CDR3 contains 18 residues. Germline V CDR1 and CDR2: MRHNA, SNTAGT. CDR3 sequence: CASSFSATSGGYTDTQYF.

V is TRBV5-6 and J is TRBJ2-3. Looked up from germline, CDR1 is SGHDT and CDR2 is YYEEEE. The CDR3 spans 14 residues. The CDR3 here is CASSPDLFTDTQYF.

The rearrangement joins TRBV6-5 to TRBJ1-1. CDR1 is MNHEY and CDR2 is SVGAGI in the germline V gene. This CDR3 is 14 amino acids long. Here the CDR3 reads CASSYEIGNTEAFF.

The chain employs TRBV20-1 and TRBJ1-1. The CDR3 is 13 residues long. The germline gives CDR1 DFQATT, CDR2 SNEGSKA (reference sequence). CDR3 residues: CSANSGFDTEAFF.

The chain has TRBV5-1 and TRBJ2-7; TCRdb's D call, TRBD1, is unchecked because there is no DNA. This CDR3 comprises 14 residues. Germline values: CDR1 SGHRS, CDR2 YFSETQ. This CDR3 is CASSSGTGNYEQYF.

The chain carries TRBV27 and TRBJ1-2; there is no DNA to check the TCRdb D call of TRBD1. Germline V gene lookup returns CDR1 MNHEY and CDR2 SMNVEV (reference sequence). This CDR3 region has 14 residues. The CDR3 here is CASSLRGGNYGYTF.

The chain is built from TRBV7-9 and TRBJ1-1. Germline CDR1 and CDR2: SEHNR and FQNEAQ (reference sequence). The CDR3 extends over 16 amino acids. The CDR3 sequence: CASSLAGAFRAAEAFF.

V usage is TRBV7-9 and J usage is TRBJ1-5; TCRdb reports TRBD1, a call that lacks DNA to check it against. The CDR3 contains 17 residues. Germline V lookup: CDR1 SEHNR, CDR2 FQNEAQ (reference sequence). CDR3 region: CASSSDRDFYSNQPQHF.

CDR3: CASSPDRDRGNEQFF. The chain is built from TRBV7-9 and TRBJ2-1; absent DNA, TCRdb's TRBD1 call cannot be checked. The germline gives CDR1 SEHNR, CDR2 FQNEAQ (reference sequence). The CDR3 length is 15 residues.

The V call is TRBV7-6, the J call TRBJ2-3; absent DNA, TCRdb's TRBD1 call cannot be checked. The germline V gene encodes CDR1 SGHVS and CDR2 FNYEAQ. This CDR3 contains 14 residues. CDR3 residues: CASSFTGVRDTQYF.

V usage is TRBV5-4 and J usage is TRBJ2-1; TCRdb returns TRBD1, unconfirmable since there is no DNA. The CDR3 is 12 amino acids. Germline CDR1 reads SGHNT; CDR2 reads YYREEE (reference sequence). The CDR3 is CASRAGGNEQFF. Full variable domain (remainder filled in from reference TRBV5-4 and TRBJ2-1): ETGVTQSPTHLIKTRGQQVTLRCSSQSGHNTVSWYQQALGQGPQFIFQYYREEENGRGNFPPRFSGLQFPNYSSELNVNALELDDSALYLCASRAGGNEQFFGPGTRLTVL.

The chain carries TRBV6-2 or TRBV6-3 and TRBJ2-7; TCRdb lists TRBD1, though no DNA is available to test this call. The CDR3 covers 15 residues. Germline assignment: CDR1 MNHEY and CDR2 SVGEGT. This chain's CDR3 is CASSSSAVQGDEQYF.

The chain recombines TRBV28 with TRBJ2-5; without DNA, the TCRdb call of TRBD2 cannot be checked. From germline, CDR1 is MDHEN and CDR2 SYDVKM. This CDR3 comprises 14 residues. The CDR3 is CASSLRGVRETQYF.

The chain carries TRBV29-1 and TRBJ2-2. Germline CDR1 is SQVTM and CDR2 is ANQGSEA. The CDR3 runs to 16 residues. CDR3 in amino acids: CSVVAVGRSDTGELFF.

V and J are TRBV5-6 and TRBJ2-7; without DNA, the TCRdb call of TRBD1 cannot be checked. The CDR3 covers 14 residues. Looked up from germline, CDR1 is SGHDT and CDR2 is YYEEEE. The CDR3 protein is CASSFRQGIDEQYF.

The V and J genes are TRBV28 and TRBJ1-5; TCRdb names TRBD1, which stays unverified in the absence of DNA. This CDR3 is built from 15 residues. The germline V gene has CDR1 MDHEN and CDR2 SYDVKM. Here the CDR3 reads CASSSPTGGPQPQHF.

This chain joins TRBV6-2 or TRBV6-3 and TRBJ2-3. The CDR3 has 15 amino acids. Germline V CDR1 and CDR2: MNHEY, SVGEGT. The CDR3: CASSYSAGSTDTQYF.

The chain couples TRBV29-1 to TRBJ2-1; the TCRdb call, TRBD2, lacks DNA for checking. This CDR3 region has 13 residues. Germline CDR1 and CDR2: SQVTM and ANQGSEA. The CDR3 here is CSVKGTLRFGQFF.